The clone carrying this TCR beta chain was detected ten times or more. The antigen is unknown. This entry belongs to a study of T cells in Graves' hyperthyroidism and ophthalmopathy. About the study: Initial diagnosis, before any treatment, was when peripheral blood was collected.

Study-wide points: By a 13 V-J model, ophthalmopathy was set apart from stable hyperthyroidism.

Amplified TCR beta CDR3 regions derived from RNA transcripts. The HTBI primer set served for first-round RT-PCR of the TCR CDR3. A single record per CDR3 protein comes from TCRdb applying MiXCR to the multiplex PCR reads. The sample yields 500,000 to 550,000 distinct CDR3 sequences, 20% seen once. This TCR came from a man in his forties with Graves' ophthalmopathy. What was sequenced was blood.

The chain's CDR3 is CASSFQPTGQQFF. The CDR3 nucleotides read TGTGCCAGCAGTTTCCAACCTACAGGACAGCAGTTCTTC. This chain links TRBV28 with TRBJ2-1; a weak D match, TRBD1 (5 bases). The CDR3 loop spans 13 amino acids. CDR1 and CDR2 from the germline V gene are MDHEN and SYDVKM. V shed 3 bases and J shed 11 bases, with 14 bases lying between them.